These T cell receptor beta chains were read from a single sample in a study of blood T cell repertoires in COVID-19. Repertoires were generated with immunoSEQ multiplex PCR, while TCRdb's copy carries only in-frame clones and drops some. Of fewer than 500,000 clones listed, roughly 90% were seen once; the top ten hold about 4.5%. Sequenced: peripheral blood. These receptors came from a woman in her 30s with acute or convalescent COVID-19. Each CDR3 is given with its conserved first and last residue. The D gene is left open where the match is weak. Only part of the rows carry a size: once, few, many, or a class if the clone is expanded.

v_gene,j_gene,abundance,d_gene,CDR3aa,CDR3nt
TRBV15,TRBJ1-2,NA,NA,CATSSHGDSGGYTF,TGTGCCACCAGCAGCCACGGGGACTCGGGTGGCTACACCTTC
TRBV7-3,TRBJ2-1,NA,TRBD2,CASSLERGRSSYNEQFF,TGTGCCAGCAGCTTGGAGCGGGGGAGGAGCTCCTACAATGAGCAGTTCTTC
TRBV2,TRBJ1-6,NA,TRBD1,CASSVDREGSSPLHF,TGTGCCAGCAGTGTTGACAGGGAAGGTAGTTCACCCCTCCACTTT
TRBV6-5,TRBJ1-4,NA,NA,CASAWLFNEKLFF,TGTGCCAGCGCCTGGCTGTTTAATGAAAAACTGTTTTTT
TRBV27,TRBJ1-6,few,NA,CASRRGGSPLHF,TGTGCCAGCAGGCGGGGAGGGTCACCCCTCCACTTT
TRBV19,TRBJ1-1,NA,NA,CASRAGSATEAFF,TGTGCCAGTAGGGCGGGGTCGGCCACTGAAGCTTTCTTT
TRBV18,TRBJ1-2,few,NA,CASSPEPAHYGYTF,TGTGCCAGCTCACCGGAGCCGGCACACTATGGCTACACCTTC
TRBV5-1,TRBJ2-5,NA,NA,CASSLGLAIQETQYF,TGCGCCAGCAGCTTGGGCCTAGCGATTCAAGAGACCCAGTACTTC
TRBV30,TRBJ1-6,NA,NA,CAWSVINSPLHF,TGTGCCTGGAGTGTAATAAATTCACCCCTCCACTTT
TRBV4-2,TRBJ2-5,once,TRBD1,CASSQSRGQGLQETQYF,TGTGCCAGCAGCCAAAGTCGGGGACAGGGCCTTCAAGAGACCCAGTACTTC
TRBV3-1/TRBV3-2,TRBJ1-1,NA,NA,CASSPPLRSNRGTEAFF,TGTGCCAGCAGCCCGCCACTACGAAGTAATCGTGGCACTGAAGCTTTCTTT
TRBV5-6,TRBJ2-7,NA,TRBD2,CARRGMGGEYEQYF,TGTGCCCGCCGGGGGATGGGGGGGGAGTACGAGCAGTACTTC
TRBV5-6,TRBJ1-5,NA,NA,CASSRFPGSEGNQPQHF,TGTGCCAGCAGTCGTTTCCCGGGGAGCGAAGGCAATCAGCCCCAGCATTTT
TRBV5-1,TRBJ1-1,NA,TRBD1,CASSMGQGLTTEAFF,TGCGCCAGCAGCATGGGACAGGGATTGACCACTGAAGCTTTCTTT
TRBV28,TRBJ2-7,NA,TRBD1,CASSLLVQGARDGQYF,TGTGCCAGCAGTTTATTAGTACAGGGGGCGCGTGATGGGCAGTACTTC
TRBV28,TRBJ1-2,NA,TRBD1,CASRRTGGYGYTF,TGTGCCAGCAGACGTACAGGGGGCTATGGCTACACCTTC
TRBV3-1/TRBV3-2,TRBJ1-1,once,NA,CASSSQTGSKEAFF,TGTGCCAGCAGCTCCCAGACAGGTAGTAAGGAAGCTTTCTTT
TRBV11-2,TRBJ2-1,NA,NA,CASSPRYNEQFF,TGTGCCAGCAGTCCTCGGTACAATGAGCAGTTCTTC
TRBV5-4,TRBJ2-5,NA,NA,CASSLVDSEETQYF,TGTGCCAGCAGCTTGGTTGATAGCGAAGAGACCCAGTACTTC
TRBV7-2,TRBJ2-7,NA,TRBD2,CASSSGLAGGSYEQYF,TGTGCCAGCAGCTCGGGACTAGCGGGGGGGTCCTACGAGCAGTACTTC
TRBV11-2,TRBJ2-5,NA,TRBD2,CASSLPLGSGGPVQETQYF,TGTGCCAGCAGCTTACCCCTGGGTAGCGGGGGGCCCGTCCAAGAGACCCAGTACTTC
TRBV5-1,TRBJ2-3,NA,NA,CASSLQGAGGTDTQYF,TGCGCCAGCAGCTTGCAGGGGGCGGGAGGCACAGATACGCAGTATTTT
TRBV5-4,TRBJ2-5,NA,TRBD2,CASSLKRGGLGETQYF,TGTGCCAGCAGCTTAAAGCGGGGGGGCCTGGGGGAGACCCAGTACTTC
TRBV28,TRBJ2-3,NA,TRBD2,CASSRTSGPSTDTQYF,TGTGCCAGCAGTAGAACTAGCGGACCTAGCACAGATACGCAGTATTTT
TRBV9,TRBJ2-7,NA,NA,CASSAQGSSYEQYF,TGTGCCAGCAGCGCTCAGGGGAGCTCCTACGAGCAGTACTTC
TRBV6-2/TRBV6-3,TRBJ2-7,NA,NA,CASSYGDNYEQYF,TGTGCCAGCAGTTACGGGGACAACTACGAGCAGTACTTC
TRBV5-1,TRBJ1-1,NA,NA,CASSLGGHSGTEAFF,TGCGCCAGCAGCTTGGGGGGACACAGCGGAACTGAAGCTTTCTTT
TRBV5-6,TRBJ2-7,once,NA,CASSRAWQEPYEQYF,TGTGCCAGCAGCCGCGCCTGGCAGGAACCCTACGAGCAGTACTTC
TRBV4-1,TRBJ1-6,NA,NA,CASSQSGGGMENSPLHF,TGCGCCAGCAGCCAAAGTGGGGGAGGAATGGAAAATTCACCCCTCCACTTT
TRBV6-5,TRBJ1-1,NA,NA,CASSIRAGTEAFF,TGTGCCAGCAGTATCAGGGCAGGGACTGAAGCTTTCTTT
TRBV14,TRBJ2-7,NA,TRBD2,CASSHLRTSLNEQYF,TGTGCCAGCAGTCATCTGCGGACTAGCCTCAACGAGCAGTACTTC
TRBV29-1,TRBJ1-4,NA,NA,CSVLQGDKLFF,TGCAGCGTTTTACAGGGCGACAAACTGTTTTTT
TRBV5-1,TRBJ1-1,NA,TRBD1,CASSPDSDRALGGTEAFF,TGCGCCAGCAGCCCAGACTCGGACAGGGCTCTGGGTGGCACTGAAGCTTTCTTT
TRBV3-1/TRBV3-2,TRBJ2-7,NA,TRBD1,CASSFRDRDVEQYF,TGTGCCAGCAGCTTCCGGGACAGGGATGTGGAGCAGTACTTC
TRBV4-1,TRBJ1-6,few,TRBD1,CASSQAGTGGSPLHF,TGCGCCAGCAGCCAAGCCGGGACAGGGGGCTCACCCCTCCACTTT
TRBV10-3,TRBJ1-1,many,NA,CAISQDFEAFF,TGTGCCATCAGTCAGGATTTTGAAGCTTTCTTT
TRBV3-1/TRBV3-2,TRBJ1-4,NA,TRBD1,CASSQNLGQGGNEKLFF,TGTGCCAGCAGCCAAAACCTTGGACAGGGCGGAAATGAAAAACTGTTTTTT
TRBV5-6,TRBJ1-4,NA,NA,CASSFDRRNEKLFF,TGTGCCAGCAGCTTCGACAGGAGGAATGAAAAACTGTTTTTT
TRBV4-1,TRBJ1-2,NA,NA,CASSQERQYGYTF,TGCGCCAGCAGCCAAGAGAGGCAGTATGGCTACACCTTC
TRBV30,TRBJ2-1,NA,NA,CAWSLRPNSEQFF,TGTGCCTGGAGTTTGAGGCCAAATAGTGAGCAGTTCTTC
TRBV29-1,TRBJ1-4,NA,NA,CSVGEGGLNEKLFF,TGCAGCGTTGGCGAGGGTGGTCTTAATGAAAAACTGTTTTTT
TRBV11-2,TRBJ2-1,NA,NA,CASSFSGHTSYNEQFF,TGTGCCAGCAGCTTTTCAGGTCACACTTCCTACAATGAGCAGTTCTTC
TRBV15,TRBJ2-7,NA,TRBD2,CATSRDKERGRGYEQYF,TGTGCCACCAGCAGAGATAAGGAGCGGGGGAGGGGGTACGAGCAGTACTTC
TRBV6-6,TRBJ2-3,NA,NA,CASSQYTDTQYF,TGTGCCAGCAGTCAATACACAGATACGCAGTATTTT
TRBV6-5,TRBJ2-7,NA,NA,CASSLTGREQYF,TGTGCCAGCAGTCTCACAGGGCGGGAGCAGTACTTC
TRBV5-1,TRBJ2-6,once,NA,CASNSRENRAQPQSGANVLTF,TGCGCCAGCAACTCGAGGGAAAACAGAGCGCAACCCCAGTCTGGGGCCAACGTCCTGACTTTC
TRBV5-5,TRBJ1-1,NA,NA,CASSLAARTEAFF,TGTGCCAGCAGCTTGGCGGCCAGGACTGAAGCTTTCTTT
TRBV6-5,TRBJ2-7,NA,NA,CASSLGIYEQYF,TGTGCCAGCAGTCTCGGGATCTACGAGCAGTACTTC
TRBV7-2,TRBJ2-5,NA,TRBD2,CASSLEGGLARETQYF,TGTGCCAGCAGCTTAGAGGGAGGGCTAGCAAGGGAGACCCAGTACTTC
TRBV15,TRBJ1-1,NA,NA,CATSRPSGTEAFF,TGTGCCACCAGCAGACCCTCAGGGACTGAAGCTTTCTTT
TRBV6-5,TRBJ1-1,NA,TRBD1,CASSPGGTEAFF,TGTGCCAGCAGTCCAGGGGGCACTGAAGCTTTCTTT